The 31 T cell receptor beta chains below come from one sample, sequenced in a study of shared clonotypes between healthy human individuals. Method: immunoSEQ multiplex PCR; TCRdb's copy keeps in-frame clones and lacks some. The sample records some 2,000,000 clones, approximately 96% being singletons. The sequenced sample was naive CD4+ T cells sorted from blood. Subset noted: CD45RA+ positively selected. Receptors were obtained from a man younger than 35 in good health.

The J gene is TRBJ2-7, the V gene TRBV28, with D perhaps TRBD1 (6 bases). The CDR3 extends over 17 amino acids. V shed 0 bases and J shed 6 bases, with 21 bases lying between them. The V gene's germline CDR1 is MDHEN and CDR2 SYDVKM. The CDR3 loop is CASSLWDLGQGISEQYF. The CDR3 nucleotides read TGTGCCAGCAGTTTATGGGACCTGGGGCAGGGGATAAGCGAGCAGTACTTC.

The J gene is TRBJ1-4, the V gene TRBV7-9; D is ambiguous. Trimming cost V 1 base and J 8 bases, with 14 bases left between them. Germline-derived CDR1 and CDR2 are SEHNR and FQNEAQ (reference sequence). The CDR3 is 15 amino acids. DNA for the CDR3: TGTGCCAGCAGCTTAGGTGAACTAGGCGGCGAAAAACTGTTTTTT. Translating gives CASSLGELGGEKLFF.

This chain joins TRBV5-1 and TRBJ2-5; D gene uncertain. The CDR3 length is 16 residues. Germline loops: CDR1 SGHRS, CDR2 YFSETQ. V lost 0 bases to trimming and J lost 1 base, with 13 bases between them. CDR3 in amino acids: CASSLAISAGQETQYF. The CDR3 DNA follows: TGCGCCAGCAGCTTGGCCATTTCGGCAGGCCAAGAGACCCAGTACTTC. The complete variable domain, with remaining parts taken from reference TRBV5-1 and TRBJ2-5, reads KAGVTQTPRYLIKTRGQQVTLSCSPISGHRSVSWYQQTPGQGLQFLFEYFSETQRNKGNFPGRFSGRQFSNSRSEMNVSTLELGDSALYLCASSLAISAGQETQYFGPGTRLLVL.

The chain couples TRBV5-1 to TRBJ2-4, with D tentatively TRBD2 (5 bases). Germline-derived CDR1 and CDR2 are SGHRS and YFSETQ. V dropped 7 bases and J dropped 3 bases, with 11 bases sitting between them. The CDR3 spans 13 residues. CDR3 sequence: CASQVEGKNIQYF. The DNA for the CDR3 is TGCGCCAGCCAGGTAGAGGGCAAAAACATTCAGTACTTC. The complete variable domain, with remaining parts taken from reference TRBV5-1 and TRBJ2-4, reads KAGVTQTPRYLIKTRGQQVTLSCSPISGHRSVSWYQQTPGQGLQFLFEYFSETQRNKGNFPGRFSGRQFSNSRSEMNVSTLELGDSALYLCASQVEGKNIQYFGAGTRLSVL.

The chain links TRBV18 to TRBJ1-1; D unresolved. CDR3 length: 15 residues. Trimming removed 5 bases at V and 6 bases at J, with 19 bases between. CDR1 KGHSH and CDR2 LQKENI come from the germline V gene. DNA of the CDR3: TGTGCCAGCTCAGCCGGGAGCTTTGAACGGGCTGAAGCTTTCTTT. Protein: CASSAGSFERAEAFF.

The chain employs TRBV6-5 and TRBJ1-1, with 12 bases matching TRBD1. The V gene's germline CDR1 is MNHEY and CDR2 SVGAGI. The CDR3 covers 14 residues. Trimming removed 5 bases from V and 5 bases from J; junction bases left unmatched: 3. In DNA, the CDR3 is TGTGCCAGCAGTGGGGACAGGGGGCTTACTGAAGCTTTCTTT. This sequence encodes CASSGDRGLTEAFF.

This chain links TRBV30 with TRBJ1-1; D possibly corresponds to TRBD1 (5 bases). The V end lost 3 bases, the J end lost 1 base, and 18 bases lay between the germline ends. The CDR3 loop spans 16 amino acids. Germline loops: CDR1 GTSNPN, CDR2 SVGIG (reference sequence). CDR3 nucleotides: TGTGCCTGGAGCCTCTTCCCGGGACGGCCGAACACTGAAGCTTTCTTT. This gives the protein CAWSLFPGRPNTEAFF.

The V and J genes are TRBV18 and TRBJ1-4, with 7 nucleotides matching TRBD1. The CDR3 has 17 amino acids. In germline, CDR1 is KGHSH, CDR2 LQKENI. Trimming cost V 3 bases and J 2 bases; bases outside gene matches: 9. CDR3 bases: TGTGCCAGCTCACCTCCTGGACAGGTCATGACTAATGAAAAACTGTTTTTT. Translated: CASSPPGQVMTNEKLFF.

The chain couples TRBV9 to TRBJ2-5, with TRBD2 matching over 12 bases. With V trimmed by 4 bases and J by 6 bases, 10 bases remained unmatched. From germline, CDR1 is SGDLS and CDR2 YYNGEE. This CDR3 is 16 amino acids long. CDR3 sequence (DNA): TGTGCCAGCAGCCCTGGTGGACTAGCGGGGATTCAGACCCAGTACTTC. Protein sequence: CASSPGGLAGIQTQYF.

The rearrangement uses TRBV7-6 and TRBJ1-6; maybe TRBD1 (6 bases). Germline V gene sequence: CDR1 SGHVS, CDR2 FNYEAQ. The CDR3 is 18 residues long. The germline V and J ends were trimmed by 5 bases and 6 bases, with 23 bases remaining between them. The CDR3 reads CASSPPKRGAIANSPLHF. The CDR3, as DNA: TGTGCCAGCAGCCCCCCTAAAAGGGGGGCGATTGCTAATTCACCCCTCCACTTT.

The chain employs TRBV5-1 and TRBJ1-1; 10 bases fit TRBD1. Germline loops: CDR1 SGHRS, CDR2 YFSETQ. V shed 2 bases, J shed 7 bases, and the junction held 11 bases outside the gene matches. CDR3 length equals 16 residues. This CDR3 reads CASSLRPGQGRSEAFF. The DNA for the CDR3 is TGCGCCAGCAGCTTACGACCGGGACAGGGGAGAAGTGAAGCTTTCTTT.

The chain has TRBV6-6 and TRBJ2-7, with D uncertain. CDR1 and CDR2 (germline): MNHNY, SVGAGI (reference sequence). There are 12 residues in the CDR3. Trimming took 5 bases from V and 3 from J, leaving 8 bases between them. The CDR3 loop reads CASSTFRYEQYF. In nucleotides, the CDR3 is TGTGCCAGCAGTACCTTCCGCTACGAGCAGTACTTC.

The chain couples TRBV19 to TRBJ2-7; possibly TRBD1 for D (5 bases). V was trimmed by 6 bases and J by 0 bases, leaving 12 bases between them. CDR1 is LNHDA, CDR2 SQIVND, per germline (reference sequence). The CDR3 is made up of 14 amino acids. CDR3 coding DNA: TGTGCCAGTAGCAGACAGCGAAGCTCCTACGAGCAGTACTTC. It is translated as CASSRQRSSYEQYF. Full variable domain (remainder filled in from reference TRBV19 and TRBJ2-7): DGGITQSPKYLFRKEGQNVTLSCEQNLNHDAMYWYRQDPGQGLRLIYYSQIVNDFQKGDIAEGYSVSREKKESFPLTVTSAQKNPTAFYLCASSRQRSSYEQYFGPGTRLTVT.

The chain employs TRBV4-3 and TRBJ2-3; 11 nucleotides line up with TRBD2. This CDR3 contains 16 residues. Germline assignment: CDR1 LGHNA and CDR2 YSLEER. V dropped 0 bases and J dropped 5; count of bases not matched to a gene: 4. The CDR3 DNA follows: TGCGCCAGCAGCCAAGATGTAGCGGGAGGGATAGATACGCAGTATTTT. It specifies CASSQDVAGGIDTQYF.

This clone was observed a handful of times. The chain is built from TRBV2 and TRBJ1-6; TRBD1 might be the D (6 bases). Trimming took off 6 bases at V and 0 bases at J, with 12 bases between the two ends. Germline V gene sequence: CDR1 SNHLY, CDR2 FYNNEI. This CDR3 has 16 amino acids. The CDR3 region has the DNA TGTGCCAGCAGGCAGGGGACGAGCTCCTATAATTCACCCCTCCACTTT. Protein: CASRQGTSSYNSPLHF.

V and J are TRBV10-3 and TRBJ1-1; a weak D match, TRBD1 (6 bases). V lost 3 bases and J 8 bases, leaving 10 bases between the germline ends. This CDR3 is built from 12 residues. Germline V gives CDR1 ENHRY, CDR2 SYGVKD. The CDR3 coding sequence is TGTGCCATCAGTGAAGGGACACTCGAAGCTTTCTTT. It is translated as CAISEGTLEAFF.

In the case of this clone: In the same sample, other DNA sequences code for this CDR3. The chain links TRBV5-1 to TRBJ2-2; no firm D call. Germline lookup yields CDR1 SGHRS and CDR2 YFSETQ. The CDR3 runs 15 residues. The V end was cut by 2 bases, the J end by 0 bases, with 8 bases between. The CDR3 reads CASSFTGSNTGELFF. The DNA for the CDR3 is TGCGCCAGCAGCTTTACGGGCTCGAACACCGGGGAGCTGTTTTTT.

The genes are TRBV29-1 and TRBJ1-2; D ambiguous. The CDR3 covers 10 residues. Per the germline V gene, CDR1 is SQVTM and CDR2 is ANQGSEA. V gave up 1 base and J gave up 7 bases, with 4 bases separating them. CDR3 protein: CSVEGGGYTF. The DNA for the CDR3 is TGCAGCGTTGAAGGAGGTGGCTACACCTTC. The whole variable domain, filled in from reference TRBV29-1 and TRBJ1-2, reads SAVISQKPSRDICQRGTSLTIQCQVDSQVTMMFWYRQQPGQSLTLIATANQGSEATYESGFVIDKFPISRPNLTFSTLTVSNMSPEDSSIYLCSVEGGGYTFGSGTRLTVV.

This chain uses TRBV7-9 with TRBJ2-3; unclear D gene. Germline-derived CDR1 and CDR2 are SEHNR and FQNEAQ (reference sequence). CDR3 length: 13 residues. Trimming stripped 8 bases from V and 1 base from J, with 10 bases between. The CDR3 loop is CASCSWGTDTQYF. The CDR3 region has the DNA TGTGCCAGCTGCTCCTGGGGCACAGATACGCAGTATTTT. Variable domain in full (rest from reference TRBV7-9 and TRBJ2-3): DTGVSQNPRHKITKRGQNVTFRCDPISEHNRLYWYRQTLGQGPEFLTYFQNEAQLEKSRLLSDRFSAERPKGSFSTLEIQRTEQGDSAMYLCASCSWGTDTQYFGPGTRLTVL.

CDR3 sequence (DNA): TGTGCCAGCAGTACCAATGGGGGACCTGGAAACACCATATATTTT. This encodes CASSTNGGPGNTIYF. The chain joins TRBV11-2 to TRBJ1-3; D possibly corresponds to TRBD1 (5 bases). The CDR3 is 15 residues long. Trimming shortened V by 6 bases and J by 2 bases, and 14 bases separated the two germline ends. Germline-derived CDR1 and CDR2 are SGHAT and FQNNGV.

The chain links TRBV5-4 to TRBJ2-2; 7 nucleotides align to TRBD1. The junction had 2 bases not matched to a gene; V was cut back by 3 bases and J by 3 bases. Germline V CDR1 and CDR2: SGHNT, YYREEE (reference sequence). The CDR3 has 14 amino acids. The CDR3 is CASSSDRDTGELFF. The CDR3, as DNA: TGTGCCAGCAGCTCCGACAGGGACACCGGGGAGCTGTTTTTT.

Details on this clone: The junction and the germline gene differ at one end; a read error may be behind it. The CDR3 region is CASRARQGTQEF. The CDR3 nucleotides are TGTGCCAGCAGGGCCAGACAGGGCACACAGGAATTC. This rearrangement joins TRBV28 to TRBJ2-7; 7 nucleotides align to TRBD1. The germline V gene has CDR1 MDHEN and CDR2 SYDVKM. The CDR3 length is 12 residues.

This clone appeared once. This chain joins TRBV6-1 and TRBJ2-1, with D perhaps TRBD2 (6 bases). Trimming pared 5 bases from V and 10 bases from J, leaving 9 bases between. Germline V gene sequence: CDR1 MNHNS, CDR2 SASEGT. This CDR3 spans 11 amino acids. The CDR3 is CASSQEGEQFF. CDR3 DNA: TGTGCCAGCAGTCAGGAGGGGGAGCAGTTCTTC.

The chain has TRBV7-2 and TRBJ2-7; D unclear. V was trimmed by 1 base and J by 0 bases, leaving 10 bases between them. CDR1 is SGHTA and CDR2 is FQGNSA in the germline V gene. The CDR3 contains 15 residues. The CDR3 DNA follows: TGTGCCAGCAGCTTAGGTCCGGAGCGCTCCTACGAGCAGTACTTC. This translates into CASSLGPERSYEQYF. Full variable domain (remainder filled in from reference TRBV7-2 and TRBJ2-7): GAGVSQSPSNKVTEKGKDVELRCDPISGHTALYWYRQSLGQGLEFLIYFQGNSAPDKSGLPSDRFSAERTGGSVSTLTIQRTQQEDSAVYLCASSLGPERSYEQYFGPGTRLTVT.

This chain links TRBV10-3 with TRBJ1-4; D is perhaps TRBD1 (6 bases). This CDR3 region has 13 residues. The germline V gene has CDR1 ENHRY and CDR2 SYGVKD. V was shortened by 11 bases and J by 3 bases, with 13 bases between the two germline ends. CDR3 loop: CAARGDSNEKLFF. DNA of the CDR3: TGTGCCGCCAGGGGAGATTCTAATGAAAAACTGTTTTTT.

The gene calls are TRBV27 and TRBJ2-7; D is perhaps TRBD1 (6 bases). V gave up 9 bases and J gave up 3 bases, with 18 bases separating them. The CDR3 extends over 14 amino acids. Germline values: CDR1 MNHEY, CDR2 SMNVEV (reference sequence). The DNA of the CDR3 is TGTGCCAGTAAACTCACAGGGATTCTCTACGAGCAGTACTTC. Translation: CASKLTGILYEQYF.

V usage is TRBV19 and J usage is TRBJ1-3; D gene ambiguous. Germline CDR1 reads LNHDA; CDR2 reads SQIVND (reference sequence). The CDR3 loop spans 11 amino acids. V was clipped by 6 bases and J by 3 bases, with 3 bases between them. Written as DNA, the CDR3 is TGTGCCAGTAGGGTTGGAAACACCATATATTTT. Translation: CASRVGNTIYF.

The rearrangement joins TRBV9 to TRBJ1-4; a possible D gene is TRBD1 (6 bases). Germline V gives CDR1 SGDLS, CDR2 YYNGEE. The V and J ends lost 3 bases and 3 bases respectively, with 12 bases between them. This CDR3 region has 15 residues. CDR3 sequence: CASSAGGGSNEKLFF. CDR3 coding DNA: TGTGCCAGCAGCGCCGGGGGCGGCTCTAATGAAAAACTGTTTTTT.

This clone was counted a single time. This chain connects TRBV5-1 to TRBJ2-1; TRBD2 matches 10 bases. Unmatched junction bases numbered 2, after V lost 1 base and J lost 4 bases. The CDR3 is 15 amino acids. The germline CDR1 and CDR2 sequences are SGHRS and YFSETQ. The CDR3 sequence: CASSLTSGIYNEQFF. The CDR3 DNA reads TGCGCCAGCAGCTTGACTAGCGGGATATACAATGAGCAGTTCTTC. The full variable domain, in which reference TRBV5-1 and TRBJ2-1 provide the parts outside the CDR3, is KAGVTQTPRYLIKTRGQQVTLSCSPISGHRSVSWYQQTPGQGLQFLFEYFSETQRNKGNFPGRFSGRQFSNSRSEMNVSTLELGDSALYLCASSLTSGIYNEQFFGPGTRLTVL.

This clone was counted a single time. This chain uses TRBV25-1 with TRBJ2-5; D remains ambiguous. Trimming removed 3 bases at V and 2 bases at J, with 13 bases between. The CDR3 sequence is 15 residues long. The germline CDR1 and CDR2 sequences are MGHDK and SYGVNS. CDR3 nucleotides: TGTGCCAGCAGTGAGGGCCCGAGAAATCAAGAGACCCAGTACTTC. Protein product: CASSEGPRNQETQYF. Filled out from reference TRBV25-1 and TRBJ2-5, the complete variable domain reads EADIYQTPRYLVIGTGKKITLECSQTMGHDKMYWYQQDPGMELHLIHYSYGVNSTEKGDLSSESTVSRIRTEHFPLTLESARPSHTSQYLCASSEGPRNQETQYFGPGTRLLVL.

The gene calls are TRBV28 and TRBJ2-2, with D hard to call. This CDR3 is 12 amino acids long. The V and J ends lost 8 bases and 0 bases respectively, with 4 bases between them. The V gene's germline CDR1 is MDHEN and CDR2 SYDVKM. In DNA, the CDR3 is TGTGCCAGCGGGGCGAACACCGGGGAGCTGTTTTTT. It yields the protein CASGANTGELFF.